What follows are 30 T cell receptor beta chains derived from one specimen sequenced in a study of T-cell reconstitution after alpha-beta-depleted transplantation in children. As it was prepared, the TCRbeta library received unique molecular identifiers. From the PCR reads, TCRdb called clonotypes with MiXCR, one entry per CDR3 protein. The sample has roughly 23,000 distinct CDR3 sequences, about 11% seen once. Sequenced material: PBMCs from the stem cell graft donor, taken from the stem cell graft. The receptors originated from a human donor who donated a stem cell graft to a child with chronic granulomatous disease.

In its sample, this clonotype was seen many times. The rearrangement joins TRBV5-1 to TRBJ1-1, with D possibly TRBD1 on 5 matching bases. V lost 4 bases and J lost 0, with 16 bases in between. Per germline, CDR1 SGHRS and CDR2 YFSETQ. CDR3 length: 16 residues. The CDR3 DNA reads TGCGCCAGCAGCCCCCAGCTGACAGACATGAACACTGAAGCTTTCTTT. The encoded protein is CASSPQLTDMNTEAFF.

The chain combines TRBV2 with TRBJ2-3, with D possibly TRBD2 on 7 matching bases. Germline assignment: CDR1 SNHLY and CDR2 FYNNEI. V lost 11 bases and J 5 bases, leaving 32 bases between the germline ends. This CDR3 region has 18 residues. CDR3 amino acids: CALCLSSAGDGTRDTQYF. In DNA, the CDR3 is TGTGCCCTCTGCCTCTCGTCGGCGGGAGATGGGACACGAGATACGCAGTATTTT.

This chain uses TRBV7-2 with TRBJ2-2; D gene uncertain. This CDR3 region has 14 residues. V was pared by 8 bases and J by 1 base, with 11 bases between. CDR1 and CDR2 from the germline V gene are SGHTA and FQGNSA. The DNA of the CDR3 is TGTGCCAGCCTCGGCACCGTGAACACCGGGGAGCTGTTTTTT. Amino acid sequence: CASLGTVNTGELFF.

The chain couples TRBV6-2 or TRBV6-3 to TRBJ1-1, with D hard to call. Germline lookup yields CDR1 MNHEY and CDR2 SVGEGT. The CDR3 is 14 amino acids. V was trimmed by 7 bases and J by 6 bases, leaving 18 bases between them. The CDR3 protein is CASKARWADAEAFF. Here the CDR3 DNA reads TGTGCCAGCAAAGCGCGGTGGGCAGACGCTGAAGCTTTCTTT.

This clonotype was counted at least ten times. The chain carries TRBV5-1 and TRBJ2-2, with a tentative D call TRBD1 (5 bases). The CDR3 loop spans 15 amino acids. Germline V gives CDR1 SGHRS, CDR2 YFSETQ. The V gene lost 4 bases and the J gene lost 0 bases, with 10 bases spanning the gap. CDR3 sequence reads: CASSPGLTNTGELFF. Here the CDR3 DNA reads TGCGCCAGCAGCCCAGGGCTTACGAACACCGGGGAGCTGTTTTTT.

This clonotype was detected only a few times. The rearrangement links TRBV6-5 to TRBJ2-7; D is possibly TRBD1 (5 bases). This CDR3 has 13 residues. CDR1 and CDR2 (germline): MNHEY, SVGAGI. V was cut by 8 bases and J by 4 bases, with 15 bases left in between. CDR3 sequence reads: CASEADNLYEQYF. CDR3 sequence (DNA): TGTGCCAGCGAGGCGGACAACTTATACGAGCAGTACTTC.

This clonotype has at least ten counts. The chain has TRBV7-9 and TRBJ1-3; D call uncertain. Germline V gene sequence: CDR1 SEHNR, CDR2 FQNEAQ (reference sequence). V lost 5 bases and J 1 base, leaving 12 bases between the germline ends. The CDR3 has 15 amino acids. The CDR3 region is CASSEIVGSGNTIYF. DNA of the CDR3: TGTGCCAGCAGCGAGATCGTCGGATCTGGAAACACCATATATTTT.

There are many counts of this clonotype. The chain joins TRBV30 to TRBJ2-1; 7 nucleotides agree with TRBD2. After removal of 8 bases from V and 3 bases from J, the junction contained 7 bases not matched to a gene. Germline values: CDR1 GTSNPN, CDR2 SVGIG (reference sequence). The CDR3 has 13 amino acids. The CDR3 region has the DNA TGTGCCCGAGGGGCTAGCGGCTACAATGAGCAGTTCTTC. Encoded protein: CARGASGYNEQFF.

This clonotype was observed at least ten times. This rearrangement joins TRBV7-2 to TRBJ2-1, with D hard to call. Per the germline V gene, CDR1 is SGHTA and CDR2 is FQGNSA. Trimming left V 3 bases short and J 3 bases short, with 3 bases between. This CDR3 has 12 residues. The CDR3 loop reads CASSFSYNEQFF. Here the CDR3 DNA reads TGTGCCAGCAGCTTTAGCTACAATGAGCAGTTCTTC.

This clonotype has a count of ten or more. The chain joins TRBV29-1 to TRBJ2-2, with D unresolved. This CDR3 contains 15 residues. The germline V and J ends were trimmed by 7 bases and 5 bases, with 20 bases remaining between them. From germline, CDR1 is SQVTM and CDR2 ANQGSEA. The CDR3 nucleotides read TGCAGCGCTAATGTAGGACGGTTCGGAACCGGGGAGCTGTTTTTT. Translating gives CSANVGRFGTGELFF.

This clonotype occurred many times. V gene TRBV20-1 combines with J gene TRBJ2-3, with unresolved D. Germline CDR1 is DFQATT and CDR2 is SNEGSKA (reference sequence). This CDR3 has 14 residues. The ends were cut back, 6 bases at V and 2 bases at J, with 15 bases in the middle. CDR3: CSAGSASDTDTQYF. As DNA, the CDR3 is TGCAGTGCGGGTTCAGCGTCCGACACAGATACGCAGTATTTT.

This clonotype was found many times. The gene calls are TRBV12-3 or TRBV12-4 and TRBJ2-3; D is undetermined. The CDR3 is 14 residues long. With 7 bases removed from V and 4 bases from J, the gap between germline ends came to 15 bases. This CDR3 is CASNHLARADTQYF. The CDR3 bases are TGTGCCAGCAACCATCTCGCACGGGCAGATACGCAGTATTTT.

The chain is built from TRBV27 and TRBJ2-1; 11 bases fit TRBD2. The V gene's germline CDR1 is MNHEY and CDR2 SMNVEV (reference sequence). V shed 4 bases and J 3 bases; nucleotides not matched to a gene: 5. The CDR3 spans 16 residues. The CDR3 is CASSSGTSGFYNEQFF. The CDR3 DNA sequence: TGTGCCAGCAGTTCCGGGACTAGCGGATTCTACAATGAGCAGTTCTTC.

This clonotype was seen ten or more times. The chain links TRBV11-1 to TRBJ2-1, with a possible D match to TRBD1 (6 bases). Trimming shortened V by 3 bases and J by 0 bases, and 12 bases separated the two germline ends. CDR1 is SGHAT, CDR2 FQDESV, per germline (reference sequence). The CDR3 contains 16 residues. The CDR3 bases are TGTGCCAGCAGCTTCGTCGGACAGCTCTCCTACAATGAGCAGTTCTTC. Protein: CASSFVGQLSYNEQFF.

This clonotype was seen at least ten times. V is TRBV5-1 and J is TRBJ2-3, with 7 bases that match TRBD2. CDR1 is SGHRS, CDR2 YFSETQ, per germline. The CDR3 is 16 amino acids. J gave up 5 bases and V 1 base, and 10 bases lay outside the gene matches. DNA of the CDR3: TGCGCCAGCAGCTTGCGACCGGGAGGAGAGAGAGATACGCAGTATTTT. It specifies CASSLRPGGERDTQYF.

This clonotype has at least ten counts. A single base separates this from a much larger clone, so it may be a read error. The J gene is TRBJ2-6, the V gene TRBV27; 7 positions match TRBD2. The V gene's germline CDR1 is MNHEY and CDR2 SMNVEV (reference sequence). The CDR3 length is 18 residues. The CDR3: CASSKQRGVPSGANGLTF. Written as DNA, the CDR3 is TGTGCCAGCAGTAAACAACGGGGGGTCCCTTCTGGGGCCAACGGCCTGACTTTC.

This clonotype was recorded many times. CDR3 nucleotides: TGTGCCAGCAGTGGAGAACGGAGGAACACTGAAGCTTTCTTT. Its translation is CASSGERRNTEAFF. The chain links TRBV2 to TRBJ1-1; D is undetermined. Germline loops: CDR1 SNHLY, CDR2 FYNNEI. The CDR3 has 14 residues. V was clipped by 4 bases and J by 1 base, with 10 bases between them.

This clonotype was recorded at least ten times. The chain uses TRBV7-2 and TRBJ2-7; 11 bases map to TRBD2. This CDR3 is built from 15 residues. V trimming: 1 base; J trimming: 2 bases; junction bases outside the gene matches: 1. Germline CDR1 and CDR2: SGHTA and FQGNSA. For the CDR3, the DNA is TGTGCCAGCAGCTTAGGACTAGCGGGAACCTACGAGCAGTACTTC. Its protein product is CASSLGLAGTYEQYF.

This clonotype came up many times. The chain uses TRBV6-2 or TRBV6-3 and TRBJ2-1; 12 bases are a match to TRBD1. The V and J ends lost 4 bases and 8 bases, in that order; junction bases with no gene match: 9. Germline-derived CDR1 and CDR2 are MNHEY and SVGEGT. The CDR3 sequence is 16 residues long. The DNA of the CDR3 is TGTGCCAGCAGTTCATACCTCGGGACAGGGGGCGATGAGCAGTTCTTC. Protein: CASSSYLGTGGDEQFF.

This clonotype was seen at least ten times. The CDR3 sequence: CASSLGFAYEQYF. The CDR3 DNA sequence: TGTGCCAGCAGCTTAGGATTCGCGTACGAGCAGTACTTC. The chain uses TRBV11-3 and TRBJ2-7; no clear D. This CDR3 is 13 amino acids long. V lost 1 base, J lost 4 bases, and 8 bases lay in between. Germline assignment: CDR1 SGHNT and CDR2 YENEEA.

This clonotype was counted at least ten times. CDR3 sequence: CASSSGAGRTGNEQFF. CDR3 sequence (DNA): TGTGCCAGCAGCTCCGGAGCGGGGAGAACGGGAAATGAGCAGTTCTTC. This chain joins TRBV7-8 and TRBJ2-1; TRBD2 agrees at 7 bases. This CDR3 contains 16 residues. The V and J ends lost 4 bases and 7 bases, in that order; junction bases with no gene match: 13. Germline V gene sequence: CDR1 SGHVS, CDR2 FQNEAQ.

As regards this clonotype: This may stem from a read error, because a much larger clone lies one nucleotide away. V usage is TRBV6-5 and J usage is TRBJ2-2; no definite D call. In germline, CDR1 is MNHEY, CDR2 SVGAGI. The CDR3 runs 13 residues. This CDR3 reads CAISYTETGELFF. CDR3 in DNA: TGTGCCATCAGTTACACAGAAACCGGGGAGCTGTTTTTT.

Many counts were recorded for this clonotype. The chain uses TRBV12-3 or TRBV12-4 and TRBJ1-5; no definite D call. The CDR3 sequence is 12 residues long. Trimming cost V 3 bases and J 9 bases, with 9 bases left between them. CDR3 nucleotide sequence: TGTGCCAGCAGTTTGGGCGGGCGGCCCCAGCATTTT. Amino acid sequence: CASSLGGRPQHF.

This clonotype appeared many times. The CDR3 region has the DNA TGTGCCAGCAGCTTGATCTCTGTCAGACTCTCTGGGGCCAACGTCCTGACTTTC. Translating gives CASSLISVRLSGANVLTF. The rearrangement uses TRBV5-6 and TRBJ2-6; D remains unclear. With 1 base removed from V and 0 bases from J, the gap between germline ends came to 14 bases. The CDR3 loop spans 18 amino acids. The germline V gene encodes CDR1 SGHDT and CDR2 YYEEEE.

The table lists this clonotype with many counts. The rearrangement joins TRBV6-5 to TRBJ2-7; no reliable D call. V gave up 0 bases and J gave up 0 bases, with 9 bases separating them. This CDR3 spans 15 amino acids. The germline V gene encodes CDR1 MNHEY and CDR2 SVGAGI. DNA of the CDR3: TGTGCCAGCAGTTACTCTTGGCGTAGCTCCTACGAGCAGTACTTC. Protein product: CASSYSWRSSYEQYF.

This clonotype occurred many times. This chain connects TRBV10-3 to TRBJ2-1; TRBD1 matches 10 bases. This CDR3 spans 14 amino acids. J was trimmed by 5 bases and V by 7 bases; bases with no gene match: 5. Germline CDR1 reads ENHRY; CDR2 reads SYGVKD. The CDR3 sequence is CAIKRDRGNNEQFF. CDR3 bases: TGTGCCATCAAGCGGGACAGGGGAAACAATGAGCAGTTCTTC.

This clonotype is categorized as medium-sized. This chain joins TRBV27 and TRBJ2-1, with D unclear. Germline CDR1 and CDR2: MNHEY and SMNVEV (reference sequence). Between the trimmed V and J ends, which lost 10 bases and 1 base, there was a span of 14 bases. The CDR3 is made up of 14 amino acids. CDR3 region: CATYPYRSYNEQFF. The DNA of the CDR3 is TGTGCCACCTACCCCTACCGGTCCTACAATGAGCAGTTCTTC.

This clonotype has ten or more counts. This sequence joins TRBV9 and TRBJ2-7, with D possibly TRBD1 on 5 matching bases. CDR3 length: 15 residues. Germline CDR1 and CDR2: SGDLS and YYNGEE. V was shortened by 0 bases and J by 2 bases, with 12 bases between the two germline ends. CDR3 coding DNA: TGTGCCAGCAGCGTAGATCTCCAGGGCCCCTACGAGCAGTACTTC. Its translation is CASSVDLQGPYEQYF.

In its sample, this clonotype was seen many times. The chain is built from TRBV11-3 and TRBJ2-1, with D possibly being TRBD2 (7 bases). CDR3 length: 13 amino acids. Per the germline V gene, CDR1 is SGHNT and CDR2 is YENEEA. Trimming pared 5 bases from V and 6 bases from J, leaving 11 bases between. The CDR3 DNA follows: TGTGCCAGCAGCCTTCGGGGGGCCAATGAGCAGTTCTTC. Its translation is CASSLRGANEQFF.

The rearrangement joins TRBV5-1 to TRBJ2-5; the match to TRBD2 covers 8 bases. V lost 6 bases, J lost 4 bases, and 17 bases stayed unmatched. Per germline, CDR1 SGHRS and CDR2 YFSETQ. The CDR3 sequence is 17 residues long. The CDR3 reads CASNLAVAGGNGETQYF. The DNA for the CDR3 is TGCGCCAGCAACCTTGCCGTCGCGGGGGGTAACGGAGAGACCCAGTACTTC.